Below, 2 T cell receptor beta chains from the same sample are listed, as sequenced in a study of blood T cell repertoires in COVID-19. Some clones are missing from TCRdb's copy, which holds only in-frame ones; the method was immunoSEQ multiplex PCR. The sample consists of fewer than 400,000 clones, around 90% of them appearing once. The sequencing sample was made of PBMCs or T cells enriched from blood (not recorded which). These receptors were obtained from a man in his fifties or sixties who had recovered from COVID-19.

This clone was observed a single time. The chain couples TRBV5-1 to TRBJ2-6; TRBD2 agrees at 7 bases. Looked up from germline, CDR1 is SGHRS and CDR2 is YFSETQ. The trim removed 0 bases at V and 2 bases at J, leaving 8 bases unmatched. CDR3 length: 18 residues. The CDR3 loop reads CASSLVGGSKTGANVLTF. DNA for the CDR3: TGCGCCAGCAGCTTGGTGGGCGGGAGCAAGACTGGGGCCAACGTCCTGACTTTC.

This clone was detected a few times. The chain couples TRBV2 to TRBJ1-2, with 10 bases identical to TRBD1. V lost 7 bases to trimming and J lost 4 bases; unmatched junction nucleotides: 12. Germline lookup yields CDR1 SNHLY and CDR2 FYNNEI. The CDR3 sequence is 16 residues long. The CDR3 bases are TGTGCCAGCACTATAAAACCGGGACAGGGGACCTATGGCTACACCTTC. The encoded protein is CASTIKPGQGTYGYTF.